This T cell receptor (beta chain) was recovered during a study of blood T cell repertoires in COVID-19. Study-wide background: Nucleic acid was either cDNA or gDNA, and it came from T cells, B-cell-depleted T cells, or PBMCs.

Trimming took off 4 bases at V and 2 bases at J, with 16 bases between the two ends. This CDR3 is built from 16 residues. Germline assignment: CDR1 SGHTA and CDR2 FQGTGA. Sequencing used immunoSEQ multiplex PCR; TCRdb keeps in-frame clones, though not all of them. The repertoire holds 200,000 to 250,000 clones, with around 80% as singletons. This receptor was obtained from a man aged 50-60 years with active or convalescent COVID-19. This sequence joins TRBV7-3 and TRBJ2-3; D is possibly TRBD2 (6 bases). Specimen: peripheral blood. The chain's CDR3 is CASSSTRRNPTDTQYF. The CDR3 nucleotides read TGTGCCAGCAGCTCGACTAGGAGGAACCCCACAGATACGCAGTATTTT.